Listed below are T cell receptor beta chains from one sample, sequenced in a study of cytomegalovirus exposure and HLA in healthy donors. Clones were read by immunoSEQ multiplex PCR, and TCRdb kept only the in-frame ones, dropping some. The sample lists roughly 170,000 clones, 84% occurring once. The sequenced sample was PBMCs. These receptors came from a girl under 18 in good health and CMV-seropositive. The CDR3 runs from the conserved cysteine through the conserved F or W. A D gene is named only where the DNA matches it firmly. Part of the rows lack a size; the others show once, few, many or a class for expanded clones.

NA	TRBV2	NA	TRBJ1-2	TGTGCCAGCAGCGAAACGTCCGGGGTGCACTATGGCTACACCTTC	CASSETSGVHYGYTF
NA	TRBV11-2	NA	TRBJ1-5	TGTGCCAGCAGCTTAGCCATGGGGGCCGTAGGGGGTCAGCCCCAGCATTTT	CASSLAMGAVGGQPQHF
NA	TRBV4-1	TRBD2	TRBJ2-7	TGCGCCAGCAGCCAAAACCTAGCGGGGGGATATTCCTCTTACGAGCAGTACTTC	CASSQNLAGGYSSYEQYF
NA	TRBV6-5	NA	TRBJ2-7	TGTGCCAGCAGTTACTCGATCGAGCCCTACGAGCAGTACTTC	CASSYSIEPYEQYF
NA	TRBV4-1	NA	TRBJ2-1	TGCGCCAGCAGCCAAGACGACCCCGGGACACAAAACAATGAGCAGTTCTTC	CASSQDDPGTQNNEQFF
NA	TRBV19	TRBD1	TRBJ1-1	TGTGCCAGTAGCGGACAGGGGATTGATGAAGCTTTCTTT	CASSGQGIDEAFF
NA	TRBV2	TRBD2	TRBJ2-1	TGTGCCAGCAGTGGACTAGCGTTTGGGAATGAGCAGTTCTTC	CASSGLAFGNEQFF
NA	TRBV30	NA	TRBJ2-7	TGTGCCTGGAGCGACGAAGGGCAGGGTACCTACGAGCAGTACTTC	CAWSDEGQGTYEQYF
NA	TRBV18	TRBD2	TRBJ2-3	TGTGCCAGCTCACCCCCTGGGAGCGGGGGGGCAGATACGCAGTATTTT	CASSPPGSGGADTQYF
NA	TRBV9	TRBD1	TRBJ1-4	TGTGCCAGCAGCGTGACCGGGACAGGGAATGAAAAACTGTTTTTT	CASSVTGTGNEKLFF
NA	TRBV6-6	NA	TRBJ1-2	TGTGCCAGCAGTTGGAACAGCCGAAACTACTATGGCTACACCTTC	CASSWNSRNYYGYTF
NA	TRBV2	TRBD1	TRBJ1-6	TGTGCCAGCAGTTCGGGACAGGGGAATTCACCCCTCCACTTT	CASSSGQGNSPLHF
NA	TRBV20-1	NA	TRBJ2-5	TGCAGTGCCGGGGTTCGTGAGACCCAGTACTTC	CSAGVRETQYF
NA	TRBV10-3	TRBD1	TRBJ1-3	TGTGCCATCAGGGGGACAGACCTCTCTGGAAACACCATATATTTT	CAIRGTDLSGNTIYF
NA	TRBV5-6	NA	TRBJ1-6	TGTGCCAGCAGCTTCGGGGTTGGTTCCTATAATTCACCCCTCCACTTT	CASSFGVGSYNSPLHF
few	TRBV6-1	TRBD1	TRBJ1-5	TGTGCCAGCGCACAGGGGGCCTTCCCCAATCAGCCCCAGCATTTT	CASAQGAFPNQPQHF
NA	TRBV4-1	TRBD1	TRBJ1-2	TGCGCCAGCAGCCCCTCGACAGGGTTTATAGGCTACACCTTC	CASSPSTGFIGYTF
NA	TRBV7-6	NA	TRBJ1-1	TGTGCCAGCAGCTTAAACCCGGGGGGCCGTAACACTGAAGCTTTCTTT	CASSLNPGGRNTEAFF
NA	TRBV2	NA	TRBJ2-2	TGTGCCAGCAGTAGGGCAGGGGCCTCATCCGGGGAGCTGTTTTTT	CASSRAGASSGELFF
NA	TRBV29-1	NA	TRBJ2-7	TGCAGCGTTGCGTTGCGTAGGGAGAGCTCCTACGAGCAGTACTTC	CSVALRRESSYEQYF
NA	TRBV5-1	TRBD1	TRBJ2-5	TGCGCCAGCAGCTTGGGGGCAGGGGGCGAGGAGACCCAGTACTTC	CASSLGAGGEETQYF